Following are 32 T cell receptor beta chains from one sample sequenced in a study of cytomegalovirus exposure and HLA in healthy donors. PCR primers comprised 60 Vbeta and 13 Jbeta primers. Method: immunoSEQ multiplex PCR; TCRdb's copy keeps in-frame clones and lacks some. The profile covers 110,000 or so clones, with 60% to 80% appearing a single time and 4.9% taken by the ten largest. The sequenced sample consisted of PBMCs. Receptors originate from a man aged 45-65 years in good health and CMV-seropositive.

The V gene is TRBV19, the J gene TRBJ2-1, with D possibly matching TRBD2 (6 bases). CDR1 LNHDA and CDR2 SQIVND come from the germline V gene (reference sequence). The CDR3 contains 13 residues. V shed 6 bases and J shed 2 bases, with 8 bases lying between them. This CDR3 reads CASRGGAYNEQFF. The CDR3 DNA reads TGTGCCAGTAGAGGAGGGGCCTACAATGAGCAGTTCTTC.

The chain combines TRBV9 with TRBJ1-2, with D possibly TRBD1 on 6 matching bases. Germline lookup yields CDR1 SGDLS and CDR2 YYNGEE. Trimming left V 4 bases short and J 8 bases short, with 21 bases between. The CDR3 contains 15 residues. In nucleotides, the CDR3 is TGTGCCAGCAGCATAACAGGGAATTTGGGGGGGGGCTACACCTTC. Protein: CASSITGNLGGGYTF.

The CDR3 region is CASSLPGTAGLKDYGYTF. Written as DNA, the CDR3 is TGTGCCAGTAGTCTCCCCGGGACAGCAGGCCTAAAAGACTATGGCTACACCTTC. The J gene is TRBJ1-2, the V gene TRBV19, with 7 bases lining up with TRBD1. Trimming removed 5 bases from V and 3 bases from J; junction bases left unmatched: 18. Germline assignment: CDR1 LNHDA and CDR2 SQIVND (reference sequence). The CDR3 spans 18 residues.

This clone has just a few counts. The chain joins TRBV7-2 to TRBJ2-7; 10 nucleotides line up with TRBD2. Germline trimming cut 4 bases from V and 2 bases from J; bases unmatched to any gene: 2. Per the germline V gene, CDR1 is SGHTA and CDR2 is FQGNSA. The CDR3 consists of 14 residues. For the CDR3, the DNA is TGTGCCAGCAGCTGGACTAGCGGTACCTACGAGCAGTACTTC. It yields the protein CASSWTSGTYEQYF.

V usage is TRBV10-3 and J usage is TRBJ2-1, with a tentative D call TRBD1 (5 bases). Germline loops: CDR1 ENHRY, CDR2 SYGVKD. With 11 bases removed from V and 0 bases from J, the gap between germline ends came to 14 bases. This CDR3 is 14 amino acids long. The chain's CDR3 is CAVSGQNSYNEQFF. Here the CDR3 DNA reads TGTGCCGTGTCAGGGCAAAACTCCTACAATGAGCAGTTCTTC.

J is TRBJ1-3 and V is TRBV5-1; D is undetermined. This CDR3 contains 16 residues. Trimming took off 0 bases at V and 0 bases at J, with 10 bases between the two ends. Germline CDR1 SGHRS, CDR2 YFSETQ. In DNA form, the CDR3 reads TGCGCCAGCAGCTTGGATGCCGCCTACTCTGGAAACACCATATATTTT. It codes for CASSLDAAYSGNTIYF.

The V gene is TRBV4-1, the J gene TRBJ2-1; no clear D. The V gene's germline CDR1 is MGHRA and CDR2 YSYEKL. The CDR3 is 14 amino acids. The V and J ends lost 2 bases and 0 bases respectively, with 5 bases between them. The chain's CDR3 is CASSQSSSYNEQFF. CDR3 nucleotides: TGCGCCAGCAGCCAAAGTAGCTCCTACAATGAGCAGTTCTTC.

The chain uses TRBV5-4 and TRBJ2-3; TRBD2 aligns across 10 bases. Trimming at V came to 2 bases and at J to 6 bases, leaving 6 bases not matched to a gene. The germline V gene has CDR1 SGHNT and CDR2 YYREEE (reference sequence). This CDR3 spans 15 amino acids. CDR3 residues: CASSFSGRTRDTQYF. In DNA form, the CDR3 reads TGTGCCAGCAGCTTTAGCGGGAGGACCCGGGATACGCAGTATTTT.

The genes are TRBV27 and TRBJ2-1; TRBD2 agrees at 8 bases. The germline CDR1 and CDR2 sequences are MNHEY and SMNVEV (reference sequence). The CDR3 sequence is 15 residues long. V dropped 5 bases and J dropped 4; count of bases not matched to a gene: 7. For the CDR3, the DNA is TGTGCCAGCAGTCCGCGGGGGGTCCAATACAATGAGCAGTTCTTC. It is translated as CASSPRGVQYNEQFF.

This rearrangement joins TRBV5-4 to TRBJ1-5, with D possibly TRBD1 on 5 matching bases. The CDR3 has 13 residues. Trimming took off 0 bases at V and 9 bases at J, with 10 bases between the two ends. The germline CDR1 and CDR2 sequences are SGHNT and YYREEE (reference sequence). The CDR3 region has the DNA TGTGCCAGCAGCTTGGAATGGGGGGGGCCCCAGCATTTT. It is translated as CASSLEWGGPQHF.

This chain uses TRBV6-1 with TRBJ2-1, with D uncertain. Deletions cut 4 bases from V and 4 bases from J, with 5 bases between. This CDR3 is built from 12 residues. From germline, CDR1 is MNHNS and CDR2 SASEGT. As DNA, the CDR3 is TGTGCCAGCAGTGCCAAATACAATGAGCAGTTCTTC. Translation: CASSAKYNEQFF.

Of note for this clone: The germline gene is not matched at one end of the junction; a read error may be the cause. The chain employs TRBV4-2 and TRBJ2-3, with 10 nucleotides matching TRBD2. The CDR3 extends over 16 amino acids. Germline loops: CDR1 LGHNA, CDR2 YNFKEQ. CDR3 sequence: CASSQAQRGGADTQYF. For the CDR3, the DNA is TGTGCCAGCAGTCAAGCCCAGCGGGGGGGCGCAGATACGCAGTATTTT.

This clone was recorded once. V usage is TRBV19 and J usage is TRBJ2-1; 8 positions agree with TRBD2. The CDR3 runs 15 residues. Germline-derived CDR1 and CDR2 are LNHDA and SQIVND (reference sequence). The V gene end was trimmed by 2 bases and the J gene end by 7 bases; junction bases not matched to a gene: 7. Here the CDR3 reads CASSISGRARNEQFF. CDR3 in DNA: TGTGCCAGTAGTATATCCGGGAGGGCCCGGAATGAGCAGTTCTTC. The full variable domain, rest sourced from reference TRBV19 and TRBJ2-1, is DGGITQSPKYLFRKEGQNVTLSCEQNLNHDAMYWYRQDPGQGLRLIYYSQIVNDFQKGDIAEGYSVSREKKESFPLTVTSAQKNPTAFYLCASSISGRARNEQFFGPGTRLTVL.

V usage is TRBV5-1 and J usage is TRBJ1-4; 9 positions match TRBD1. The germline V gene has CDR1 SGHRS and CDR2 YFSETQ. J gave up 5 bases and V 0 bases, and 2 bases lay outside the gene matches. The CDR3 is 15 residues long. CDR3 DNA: TGCGCCAGCAGCTTGGACGGACAGGGGAATGAAAAACTGTTTTTT. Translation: CASSLDGQGNEKLFF.

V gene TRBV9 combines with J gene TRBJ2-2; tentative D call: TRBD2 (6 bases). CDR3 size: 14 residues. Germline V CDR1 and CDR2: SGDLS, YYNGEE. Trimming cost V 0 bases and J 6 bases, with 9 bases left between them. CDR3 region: CASSVVASAGELFF. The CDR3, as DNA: TGTGCCAGCAGCGTAGTGGCTAGCGCCGGGGAGCTGTTTTTT. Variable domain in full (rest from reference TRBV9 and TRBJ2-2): DSGVTQTPKHLITATGQRVTLRCSPRSGDLSVYWYQQSLDQGLQFLIQYYNGEERAKGNILERFSAQQFPDLHSELNLSSLELGDSALYFCASSVVASAGELFFGEGSRLTVL.

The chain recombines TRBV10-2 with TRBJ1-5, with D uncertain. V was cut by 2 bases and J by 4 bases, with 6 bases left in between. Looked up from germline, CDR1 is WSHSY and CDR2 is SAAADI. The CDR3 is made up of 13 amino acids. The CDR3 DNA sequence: TGCGCCAGCAGTGAGCTCGAGAATCAGCCCCAGCATTTT. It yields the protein CASSELENQPQHF.

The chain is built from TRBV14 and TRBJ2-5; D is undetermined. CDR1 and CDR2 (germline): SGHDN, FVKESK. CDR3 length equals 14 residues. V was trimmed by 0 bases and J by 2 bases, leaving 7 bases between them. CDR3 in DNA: TGTGCCAGCAGCCAAGATTGGCCTCAAGAGACCCAGTACTTC. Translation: CASSQDWPQETQYF.

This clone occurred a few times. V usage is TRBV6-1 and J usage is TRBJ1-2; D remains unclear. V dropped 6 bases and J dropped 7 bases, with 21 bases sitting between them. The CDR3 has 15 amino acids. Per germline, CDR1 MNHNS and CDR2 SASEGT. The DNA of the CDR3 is TGTGCCAGCAGCGAGCCGGGTCAACGCCTTCGTGGCTACACCTTC. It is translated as CASSEPGQRLRGYTF.

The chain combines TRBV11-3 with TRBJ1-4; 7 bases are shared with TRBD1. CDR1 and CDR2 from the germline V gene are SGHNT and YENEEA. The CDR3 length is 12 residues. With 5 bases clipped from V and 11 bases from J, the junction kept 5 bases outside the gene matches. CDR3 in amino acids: CASSADRRKLFF. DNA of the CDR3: TGTGCCAGCAGCGCGGACAGGAGGAAACTGTTTTTT.

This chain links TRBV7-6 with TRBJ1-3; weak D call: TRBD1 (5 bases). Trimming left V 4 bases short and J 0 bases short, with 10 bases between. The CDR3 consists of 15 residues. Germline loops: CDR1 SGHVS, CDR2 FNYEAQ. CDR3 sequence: CASSSGLTSGNTIYF. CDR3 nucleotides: TGTGCCAGCAGCTCGGGACTGACCTCTGGAAACACCATATATTTT.

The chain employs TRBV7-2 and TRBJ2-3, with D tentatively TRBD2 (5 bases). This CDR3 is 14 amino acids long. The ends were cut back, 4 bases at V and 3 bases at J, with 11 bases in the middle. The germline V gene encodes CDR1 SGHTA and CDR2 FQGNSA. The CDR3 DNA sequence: TGTGCCAGCAGCTCCGCGAGGGTAACAGATACGCAGTATTTT. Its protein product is CASSSARVTDTQYF.

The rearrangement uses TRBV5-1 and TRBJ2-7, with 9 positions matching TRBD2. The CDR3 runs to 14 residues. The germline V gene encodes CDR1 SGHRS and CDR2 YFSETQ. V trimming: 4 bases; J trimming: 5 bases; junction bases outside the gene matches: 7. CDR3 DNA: TGCGCCAGCAGCCTGGCAAGCGGGAGGAACGAGCAGTACTTC. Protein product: CASSLASGRNEQYF. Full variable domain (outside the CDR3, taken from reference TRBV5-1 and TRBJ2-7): KAGVTQTPRYLIKTRGQQVTLSCSPISGHRSVSWYQQTPGQGLQFLFEYFSETQRNKGNFPGRFSGRQFSNSRSEMNVSTLELGDSALYLCASSLASGRNEQYFGPGTRLTVT.

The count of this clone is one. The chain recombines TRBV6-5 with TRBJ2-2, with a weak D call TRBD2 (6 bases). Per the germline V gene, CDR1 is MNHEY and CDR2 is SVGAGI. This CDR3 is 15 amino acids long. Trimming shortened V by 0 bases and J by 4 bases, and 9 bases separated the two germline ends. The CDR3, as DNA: TGTGCCAGCAGTTACTCTACGGGAGCCACCGGGGAGCTGTTTTTT. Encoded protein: CASSYSTGATGELFF.

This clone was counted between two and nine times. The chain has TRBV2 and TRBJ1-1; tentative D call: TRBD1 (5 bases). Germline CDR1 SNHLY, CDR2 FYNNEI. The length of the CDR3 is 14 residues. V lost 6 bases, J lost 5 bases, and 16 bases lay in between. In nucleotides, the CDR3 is TGTGCCAGCAGGGACACGGGGAGGGGAACTGAAGCTTTCTTT. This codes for CASRDTGRGTEAFF.

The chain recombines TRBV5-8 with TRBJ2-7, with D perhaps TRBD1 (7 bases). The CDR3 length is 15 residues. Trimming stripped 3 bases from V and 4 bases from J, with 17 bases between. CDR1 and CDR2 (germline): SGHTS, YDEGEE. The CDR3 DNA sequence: TGTGCCAGCAGCTCCAGACAGGGAGGTTTGTACGAGCAGTACTTC. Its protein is CASSSRQGGLYEQYF.

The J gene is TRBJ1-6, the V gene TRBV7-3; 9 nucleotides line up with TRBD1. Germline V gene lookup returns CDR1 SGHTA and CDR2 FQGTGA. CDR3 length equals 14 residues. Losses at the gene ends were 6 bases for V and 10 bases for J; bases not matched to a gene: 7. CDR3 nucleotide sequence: TGTGCCAGCAGTACACAGGGGGCAGGCTCACCCCTCCACTTT. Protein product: CASSTQGAGSPLHF.

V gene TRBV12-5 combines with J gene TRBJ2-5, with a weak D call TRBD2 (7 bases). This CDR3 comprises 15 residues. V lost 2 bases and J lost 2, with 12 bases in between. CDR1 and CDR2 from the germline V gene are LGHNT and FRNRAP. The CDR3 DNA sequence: TGTGCTAGTGGTTTGTATGCGGGGGCACAAGAGACCCAGTACTTC. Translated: CASGLYAGAQETQYF. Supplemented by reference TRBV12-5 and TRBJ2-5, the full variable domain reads DARVTQTPRHKVTEMGQEVTMRCQPILGHNTVFWYRQTMMQGLELLAYFRNRAPLDDSGMPKDRFSAEMPDATLATLKIQPSEPRDSAVYFCASGLYAGAQETQYFGPGTRLLVL.

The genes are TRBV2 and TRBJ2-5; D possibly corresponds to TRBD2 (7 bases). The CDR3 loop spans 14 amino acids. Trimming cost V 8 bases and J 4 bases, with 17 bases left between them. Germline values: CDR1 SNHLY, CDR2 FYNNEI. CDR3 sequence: CASQAEGGVETQYF. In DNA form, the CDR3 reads TGTGCCAGCCAAGCGGAAGGGGGGGTAGAGACCCAGTACTTC.

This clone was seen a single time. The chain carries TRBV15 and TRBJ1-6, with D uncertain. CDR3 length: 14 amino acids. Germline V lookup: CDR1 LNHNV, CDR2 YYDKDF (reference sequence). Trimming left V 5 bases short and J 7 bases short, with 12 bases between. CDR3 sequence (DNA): TGTGCCACCAGCGCCCCGTCGAGGAATTCACCCCTCCACTTT. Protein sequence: CATSAPSRNSPLHF.

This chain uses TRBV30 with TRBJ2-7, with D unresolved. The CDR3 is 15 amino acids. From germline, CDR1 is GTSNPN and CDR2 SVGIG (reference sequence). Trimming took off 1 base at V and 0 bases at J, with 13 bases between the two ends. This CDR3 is CAWSGGFSFSYEQYF. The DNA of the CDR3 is TGTGCCTGGAGTGGCGGCTTCTCCTTCTCCTACGAGCAGTACTTC.

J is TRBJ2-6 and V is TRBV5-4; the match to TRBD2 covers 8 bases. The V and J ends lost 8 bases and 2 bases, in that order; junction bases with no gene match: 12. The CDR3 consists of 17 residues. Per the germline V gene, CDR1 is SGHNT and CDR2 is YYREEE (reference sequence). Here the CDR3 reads CASTRGDNYAGANVLTF. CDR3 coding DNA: TGTGCCAGTACGCGGGGGGATAATTACGCTGGGGCCAACGTCCTGACTTTC.

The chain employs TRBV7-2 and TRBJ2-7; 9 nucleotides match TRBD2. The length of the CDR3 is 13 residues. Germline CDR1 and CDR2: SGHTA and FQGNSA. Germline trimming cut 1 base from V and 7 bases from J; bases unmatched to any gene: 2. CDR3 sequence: CASSLELAGEQYF. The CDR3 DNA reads TGTGCCAGCAGCTTAGAGCTAGCGGGGGAGCAGTACTTC.